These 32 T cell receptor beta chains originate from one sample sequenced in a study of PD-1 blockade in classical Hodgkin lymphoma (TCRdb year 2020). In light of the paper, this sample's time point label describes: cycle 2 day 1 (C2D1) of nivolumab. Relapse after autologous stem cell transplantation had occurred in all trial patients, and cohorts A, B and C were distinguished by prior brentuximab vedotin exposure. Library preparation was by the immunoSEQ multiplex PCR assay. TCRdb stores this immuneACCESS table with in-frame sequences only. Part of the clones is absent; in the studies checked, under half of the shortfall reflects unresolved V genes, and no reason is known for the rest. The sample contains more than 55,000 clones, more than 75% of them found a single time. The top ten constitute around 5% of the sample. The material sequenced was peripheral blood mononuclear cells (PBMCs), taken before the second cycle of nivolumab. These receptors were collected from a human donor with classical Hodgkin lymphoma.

The CDR3 here is CASMGGTAGGYTF. DNA for the CDR3: TGTGCCAGCATGGGCGGGACAGCTGGTGGCTACACCTTC. The rearrangement uses TRBV27 and TRBJ1-2; TRBD1 matches 7 bases. The V segment lost 7 bases and the J segment 7 bases; nucleotides outside the gene matches: 9. The CDR3 is 13 residues long. Germline CDR1 MNHEY, CDR2 SMNVEV (reference sequence).

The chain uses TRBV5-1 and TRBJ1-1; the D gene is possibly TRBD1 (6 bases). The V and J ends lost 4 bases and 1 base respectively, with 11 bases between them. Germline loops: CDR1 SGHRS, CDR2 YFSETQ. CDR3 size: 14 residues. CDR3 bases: TGCGCCAGCAGCACACAGGGTGGGAACACTGAAGCTTTCTTT. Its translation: CASSTQGGNTEAFF.

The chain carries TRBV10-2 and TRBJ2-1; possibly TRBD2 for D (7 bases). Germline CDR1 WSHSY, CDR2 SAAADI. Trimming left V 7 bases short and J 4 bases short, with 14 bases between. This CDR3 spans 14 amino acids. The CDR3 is CASTRGALYNEQFF. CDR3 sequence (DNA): TGCGCCAGCACCCGGGGGGCTTTATACAATGAGCAGTTCTTC.

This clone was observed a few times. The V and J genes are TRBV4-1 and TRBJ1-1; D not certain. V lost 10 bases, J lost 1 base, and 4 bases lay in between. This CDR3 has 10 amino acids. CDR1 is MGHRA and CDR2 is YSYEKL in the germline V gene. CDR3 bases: TGCGCCACCCAGAACACTGAAGCTTTCTTT. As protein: CATQNTEAFF.

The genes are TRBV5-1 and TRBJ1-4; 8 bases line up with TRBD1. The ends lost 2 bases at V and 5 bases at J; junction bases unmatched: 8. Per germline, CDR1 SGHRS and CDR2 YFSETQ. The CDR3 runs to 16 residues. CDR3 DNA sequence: TGCGCCAGCAGCTTACCGTCAGGGGGCGCAAATGAAAAACTGTTTTTT. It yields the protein CASSLPSGGANEKLFF.

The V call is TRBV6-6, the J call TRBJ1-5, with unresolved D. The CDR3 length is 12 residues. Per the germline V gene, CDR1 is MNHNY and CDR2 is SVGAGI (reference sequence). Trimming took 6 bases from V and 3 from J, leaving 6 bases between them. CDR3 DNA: TGTGCCAGCAGGGGCGACAATCAGCCCCAGCATTTT. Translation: CASRGDNQPQHF.

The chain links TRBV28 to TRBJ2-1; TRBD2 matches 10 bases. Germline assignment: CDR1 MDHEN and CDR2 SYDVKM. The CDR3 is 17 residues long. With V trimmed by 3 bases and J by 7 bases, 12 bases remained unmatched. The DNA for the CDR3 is TGTGCCAGCAGTTTTAAAAGCGGGGGGGAAATTCATAATGAGCAGTTCTTC. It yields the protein CASSFKSGGEIHNEQFF.

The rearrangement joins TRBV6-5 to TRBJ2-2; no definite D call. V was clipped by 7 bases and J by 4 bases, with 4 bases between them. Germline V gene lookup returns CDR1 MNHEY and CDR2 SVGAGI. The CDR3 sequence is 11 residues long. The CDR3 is CASTSTGELFF. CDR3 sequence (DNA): TGTGCCAGCACAAGCACCGGGGAGCTGTTTTTT.

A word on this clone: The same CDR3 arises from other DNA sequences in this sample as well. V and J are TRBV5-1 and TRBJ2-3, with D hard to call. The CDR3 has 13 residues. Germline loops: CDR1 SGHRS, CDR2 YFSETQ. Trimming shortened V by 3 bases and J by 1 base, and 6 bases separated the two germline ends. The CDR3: CASSSQGTDTQYF. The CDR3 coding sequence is TGCGCCAGCAGCTCTCAGGGCACAGATACGCAGTATTTT.

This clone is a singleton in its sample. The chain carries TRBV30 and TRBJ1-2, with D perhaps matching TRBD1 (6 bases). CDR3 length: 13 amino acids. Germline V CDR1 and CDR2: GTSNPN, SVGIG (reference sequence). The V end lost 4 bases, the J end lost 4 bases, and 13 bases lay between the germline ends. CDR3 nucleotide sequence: TGTGCCTGGAAACCCAGGGGACCCTATGGCTACACCTTC. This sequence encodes CAWKPRGPYGYTF.

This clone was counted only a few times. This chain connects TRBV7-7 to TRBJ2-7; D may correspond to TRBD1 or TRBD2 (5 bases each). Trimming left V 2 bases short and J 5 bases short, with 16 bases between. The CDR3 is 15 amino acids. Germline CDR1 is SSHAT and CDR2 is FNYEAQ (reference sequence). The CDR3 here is CASSLPGRNLDEQYF. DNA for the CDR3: TGTGCCAGCAGCTTACCGGGACGGAACCTTGACGAGCAGTACTTC.

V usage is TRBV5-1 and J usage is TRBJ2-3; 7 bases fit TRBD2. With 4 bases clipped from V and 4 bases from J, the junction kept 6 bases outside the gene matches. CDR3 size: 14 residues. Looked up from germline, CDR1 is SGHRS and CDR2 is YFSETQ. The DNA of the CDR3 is TGCGCCAGCAGCCCTCAAGCGGGGTCAGATACGCAGTATTTT. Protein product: CASSPQAGSDTQYF.

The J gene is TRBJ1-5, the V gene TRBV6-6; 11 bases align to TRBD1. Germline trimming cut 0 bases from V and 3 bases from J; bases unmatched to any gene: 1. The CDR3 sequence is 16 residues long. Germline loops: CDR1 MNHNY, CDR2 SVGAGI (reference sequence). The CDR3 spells CASSYSDRGPNQPQHF. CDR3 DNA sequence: TGTGCCAGCAGTTACTCGGACAGGGGGCCCAATCAGCCCCAGCATTTT.

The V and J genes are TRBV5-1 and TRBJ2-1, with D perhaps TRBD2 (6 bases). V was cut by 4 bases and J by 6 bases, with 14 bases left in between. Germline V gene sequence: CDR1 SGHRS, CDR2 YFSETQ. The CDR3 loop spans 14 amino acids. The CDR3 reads CASSGYSGGNEQFF. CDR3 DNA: TGCGCCAGCAGCGGGTATTCCGGGGGCAATGAGCAGTTCTTC. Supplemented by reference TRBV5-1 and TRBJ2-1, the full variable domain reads KAGVTQTPRYLIKTRGQQVTLSCSPISGHRSVSWYQQTPGQGLQFLFEYFSETQRNKGNFPGRFSGRQFSNSRSEMNVSTLELGDSALYLCASSGYSGGNEQFFGPGTRLTVL.

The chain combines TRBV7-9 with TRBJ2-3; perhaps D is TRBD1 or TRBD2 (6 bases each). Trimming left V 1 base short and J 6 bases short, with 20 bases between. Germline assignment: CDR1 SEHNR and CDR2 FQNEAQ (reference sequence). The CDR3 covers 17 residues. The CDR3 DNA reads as TGTGCCAGCAGCTTAGATAGGGTGGGAGGACAGTCGGATACGCAGTATTTT. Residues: CASSLDRVGGQSDTQYF.

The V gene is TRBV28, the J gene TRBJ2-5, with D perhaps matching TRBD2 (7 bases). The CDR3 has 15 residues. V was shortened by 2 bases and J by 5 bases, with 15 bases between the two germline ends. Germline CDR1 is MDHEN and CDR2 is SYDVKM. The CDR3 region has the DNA TGTGCCAGCAGTTTAGGGGGGGCCTTTAAGGAGACCCAGTACTTC. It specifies CASSLGGAFKETQYF. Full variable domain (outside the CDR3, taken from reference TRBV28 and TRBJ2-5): DVKVTQSSRYLVKRTGEKVFLECVQDMDHENMFWYRQDPGLGLRLIYFSYDVKMKEKGDIPEGYSVSREKKERFSLILESASTNQTSMYLCASSLGGAFKETQYFGPGTRLLVL.

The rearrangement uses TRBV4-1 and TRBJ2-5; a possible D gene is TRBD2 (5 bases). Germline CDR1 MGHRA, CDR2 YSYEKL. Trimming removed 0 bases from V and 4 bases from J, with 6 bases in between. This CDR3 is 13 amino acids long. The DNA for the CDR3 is TGCGCCAGCAGCCAAGATGGAGGAGAGACCCAGTACTTC. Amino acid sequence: CASSQDGGETQYF.

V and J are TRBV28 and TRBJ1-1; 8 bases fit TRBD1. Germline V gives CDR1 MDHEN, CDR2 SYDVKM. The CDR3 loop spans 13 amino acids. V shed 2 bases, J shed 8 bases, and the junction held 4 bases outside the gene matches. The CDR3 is CASSLGRGLEAFF. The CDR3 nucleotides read TGTGCCAGCAGTTTAGGCAGGGGGCTGGAAGCTTTCTTT.

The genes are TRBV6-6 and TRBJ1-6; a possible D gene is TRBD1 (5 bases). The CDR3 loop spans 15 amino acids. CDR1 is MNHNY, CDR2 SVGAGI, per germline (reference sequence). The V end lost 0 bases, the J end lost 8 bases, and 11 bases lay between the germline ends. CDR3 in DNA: TGTGCCAGCAGTTACTCACGAGGGGCTGATTCACCCCTCCACTTT. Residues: CASSYSRGADSPLHF.

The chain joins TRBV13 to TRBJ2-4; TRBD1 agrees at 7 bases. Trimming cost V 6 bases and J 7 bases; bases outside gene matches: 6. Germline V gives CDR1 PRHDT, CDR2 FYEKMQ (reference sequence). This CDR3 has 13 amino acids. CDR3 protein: CASSRQGWNIQYF. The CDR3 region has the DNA TGTGCCAGCAGTCGACAGGGCTGGAACATTCAGTACTTC.

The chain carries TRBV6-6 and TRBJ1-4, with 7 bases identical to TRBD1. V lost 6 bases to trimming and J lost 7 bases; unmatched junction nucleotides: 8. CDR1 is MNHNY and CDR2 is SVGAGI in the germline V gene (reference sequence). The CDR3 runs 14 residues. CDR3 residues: CASRQTGLSEKLFF. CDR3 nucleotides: TGTGCCAGCAGACAGACAGGGTTGAGTGAAAAACTGTTTTTT.

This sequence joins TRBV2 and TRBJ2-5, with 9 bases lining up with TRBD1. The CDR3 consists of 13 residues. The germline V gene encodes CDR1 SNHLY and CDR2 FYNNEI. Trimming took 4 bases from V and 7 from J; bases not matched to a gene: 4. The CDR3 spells CASSGGQGGTQYF. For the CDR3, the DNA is TGTGCCAGCAGTGGGGGACAGGGTGGGACCCAGTACTTC.

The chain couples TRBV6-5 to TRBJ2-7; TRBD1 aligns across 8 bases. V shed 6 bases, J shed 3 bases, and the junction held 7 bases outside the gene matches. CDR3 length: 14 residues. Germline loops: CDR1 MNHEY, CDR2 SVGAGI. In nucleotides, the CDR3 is TGTGCCAGCAGCTATAGGACAGGGCTCTACGAGCAGTACTTC. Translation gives CASSYRTGLYEQYF.

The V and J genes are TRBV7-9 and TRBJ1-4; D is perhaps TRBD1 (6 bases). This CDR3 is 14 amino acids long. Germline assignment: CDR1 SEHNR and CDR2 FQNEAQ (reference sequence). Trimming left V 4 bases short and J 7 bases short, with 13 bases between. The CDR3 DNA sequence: TGTGCCAGCAGCTATCGACAGGATGTTGAAAAACTGTTTTTT. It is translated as CASSYRQDVEKLFF.

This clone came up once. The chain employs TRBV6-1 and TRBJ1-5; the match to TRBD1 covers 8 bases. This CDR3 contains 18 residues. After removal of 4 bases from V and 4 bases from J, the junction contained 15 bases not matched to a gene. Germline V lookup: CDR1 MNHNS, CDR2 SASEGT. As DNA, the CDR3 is TGTGCCAGCAGTGCCTACAGGGGGGCCACGTTAGGGAATCAGCCCCAGCATTTT. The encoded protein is CASSAYRGATLGNQPQHF.

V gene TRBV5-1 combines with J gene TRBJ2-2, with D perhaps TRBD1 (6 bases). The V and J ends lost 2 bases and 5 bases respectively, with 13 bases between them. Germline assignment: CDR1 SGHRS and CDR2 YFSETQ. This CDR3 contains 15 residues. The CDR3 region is CASSLLGQQTGELFF. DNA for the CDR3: TGCGCCAGCAGCTTACTAGGACAGCAGACCGGGGAGCTGTTTTTT. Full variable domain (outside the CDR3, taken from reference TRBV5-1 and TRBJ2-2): KAGVTQTPRYLIKTRGQQVTLSCSPISGHRSVSWYQQTPGQGLQFLFEYFSETQRNKGNFPGRFSGRQFSNSRSEMNVSTLELGDSALYLCASSLLGQQTGELFFGEGSRLTVL.

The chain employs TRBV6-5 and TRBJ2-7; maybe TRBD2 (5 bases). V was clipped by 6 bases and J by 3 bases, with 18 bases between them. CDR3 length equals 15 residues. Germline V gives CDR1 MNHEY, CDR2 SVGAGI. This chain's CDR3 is CASSSSGLGNYEQYF. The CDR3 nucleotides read TGTGCCAGCAGCTCCTCGGGCCTCGGGAACTACGAGCAGTACTTC.

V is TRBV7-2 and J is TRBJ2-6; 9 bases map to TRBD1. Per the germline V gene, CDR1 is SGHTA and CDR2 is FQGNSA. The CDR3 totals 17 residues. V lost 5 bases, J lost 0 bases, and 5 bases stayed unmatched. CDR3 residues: CASSAGQGPSGANVLTF. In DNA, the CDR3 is TGTGCCAGCAGCGCGGGACAGGGCCCCTCTGGGGCCAACGTCCTGACTTTC.

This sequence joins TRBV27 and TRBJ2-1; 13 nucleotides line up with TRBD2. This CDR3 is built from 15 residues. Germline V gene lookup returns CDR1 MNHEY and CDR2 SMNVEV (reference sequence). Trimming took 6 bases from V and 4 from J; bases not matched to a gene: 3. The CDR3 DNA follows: TGTGCCAGCAGCGGACTAGCGGGGGAGTACAATGAGCAGTTCTTC. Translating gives CASSGLAGEYNEQFF.

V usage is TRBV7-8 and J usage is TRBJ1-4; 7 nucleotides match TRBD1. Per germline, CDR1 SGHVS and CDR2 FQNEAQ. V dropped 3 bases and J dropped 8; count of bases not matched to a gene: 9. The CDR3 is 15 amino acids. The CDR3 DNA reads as TGTGCCAGCAGCTTGGGACAGACCGAGGGAGAAAAACTGTTTTTT. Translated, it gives CASSLGQTEGEKLFF.

CDR3 sequence: CASSIKGLGNEQFF. The DNA for the CDR3 is TGCGCCAGCTCGATAAAGGGATTGGGCAATGAGCAGTTCTTC. The rearrangement links TRBV5-1 to TRBJ2-1; D gene uncertain. The germline V and J ends were trimmed by 7 bases and 6 bases, with 17 bases remaining between them. This CDR3 comprises 14 residues. In germline, CDR1 is SGHRS, CDR2 YFSETQ.

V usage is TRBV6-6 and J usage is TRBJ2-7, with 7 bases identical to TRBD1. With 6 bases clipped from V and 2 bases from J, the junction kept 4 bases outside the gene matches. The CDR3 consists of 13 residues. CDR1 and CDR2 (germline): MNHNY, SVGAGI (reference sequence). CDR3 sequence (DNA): TGTGCCAGCAGCCCCGGGACAGCCTACGAGCAGTACTTC. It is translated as CASSPGTAYEQYF.